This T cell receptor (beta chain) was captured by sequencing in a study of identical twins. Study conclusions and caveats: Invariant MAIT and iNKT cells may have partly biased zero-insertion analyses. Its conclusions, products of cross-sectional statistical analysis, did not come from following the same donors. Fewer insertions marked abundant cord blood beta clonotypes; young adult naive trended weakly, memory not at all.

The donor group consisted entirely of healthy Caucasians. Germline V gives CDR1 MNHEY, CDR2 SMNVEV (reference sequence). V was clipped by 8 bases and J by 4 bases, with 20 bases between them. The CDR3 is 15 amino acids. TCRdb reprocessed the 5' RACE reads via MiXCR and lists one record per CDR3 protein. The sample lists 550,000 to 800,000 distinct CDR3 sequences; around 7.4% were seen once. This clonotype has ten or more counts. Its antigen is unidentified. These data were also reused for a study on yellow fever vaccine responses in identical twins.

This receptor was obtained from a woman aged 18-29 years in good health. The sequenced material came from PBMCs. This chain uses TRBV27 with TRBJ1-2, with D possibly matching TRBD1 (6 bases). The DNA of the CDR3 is TGTGCCAGCCGTCGAGGGGGTGTTGGGAGCTATGGCTACACCTTC. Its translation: CASRRGGVGSYGYTF.